A selection of T cell receptor beta chains follows, all from one sample in a study of blood T cell repertoires in COVID-19. Some clones are missing from TCRdb's copy, which holds only in-frame ones; the method was immunoSEQ multiplex PCR. Among about 82,000 clones listed, roughly 80% were seen once. The sample taken for sequencing was peripheral blood. These receptors all come from a man at least 80 years old with active or convalescent COVID-19. Each CDR3 is given with its conserved first and last residue. The order of the fields is CDR3 length, J gene, V gene, CDR3 protein.

cdr3_length: 14
j_call: TRBJ2-1
v_call: TRBV6-5
cdr3_aa: CATRRAGGYNEQFF

cdr3_length: 13
j_call: TRBJ1-1
v_call: TRBV6-4
cdr3_aa: CASRREVNTEAFF

cdr3_length: 15
j_call: TRBJ2-1
v_call: TRBV5-1
cdr3_aa: CASSLALPSGSEQFF

cdr3_length: 14
j_call: TRBJ1-4
v_call: TRBV18
cdr3_aa: CASSSRDRNEKLFF

cdr3_length: 12
j_call: TRBJ1-2
v_call: TRBV6-5
cdr3_aa: CASSNTGGGYTF

cdr3_length: 14
j_call: TRBJ2-5
v_call: TRBV4-2
cdr3_aa: CASSLRREQETQYF

cdr3_length: 15
j_call: TRBJ2-1
v_call: TRBV18
cdr3_aa: CASSLQGTRGNEQFF

cdr3_length: 15
j_call: TRBJ2-3
v_call: TRBV2
cdr3_aa: CASSQDRGHGDTQYF

cdr3_length: 15
j_call: TRBJ2-1
v_call: TRBV28
cdr3_aa: CASSLVRAGGPEQFF

cdr3_length: 14
j_call: TRBJ1-5
v_call: TRBV19
cdr3_aa: CASSRTGDGQPQHF

cdr3_length: 13
j_call: TRBJ1-3
v_call: TRBV11-2
cdr3_aa: CAVWGQSGNTIYF

cdr3_length: 16
j_call: TRBJ1-2
v_call: TRBV6-1
cdr3_aa: CASSEVGQPRNYGYTF

cdr3_length: 13
j_call: TRBJ1-5
v_call: TRBV28
cdr3_aa: CASSLSRPQPQHF

cdr3_length: 13
j_call: TRBJ1-1
v_call: TRBV27
cdr3_aa: CASSADRLTEAFF

cdr3_length: 15
j_call: TRBJ1-1
v_call: TRBV16
cdr3_aa: CASSLTGLLNTEAFF

cdr3_length: 21
j_call: TRBJ1-5
v_call: TRBV9
cdr3_aa: CASSVGDGRGRGDYFNQPQHF

cdr3_length: 17
j_call: TRBJ1-3
v_call: TRBV24-1
cdr3_aa: CATSDSGGQASGNTIYF

cdr3_length: 12
j_call: TRBJ2-3
v_call: TRBV5-6
cdr3_aa: CASSFGDYGHYF

cdr3_length: 15
j_call: TRBJ1-5
v_call: TRBV7-9
cdr3_aa: CASSPGQGASQPQHF

cdr3_length: 13
j_call: TRBJ1-1
v_call: TRBV11-1
cdr3_aa: CASRTGENTEAFF

cdr3_length: 13
j_call: TRBJ1-4
v_call: TRBV21-1
cdr3_aa: CASSNGKGEKLFF

cdr3_length: 16
j_call: TRBJ1-5
v_call: TRBV2
cdr3_aa: CASSEVRAGGNQPQHF

cdr3_length: 15
j_call: TRBJ1-5
v_call: TRBV19
cdr3_aa: CASSRDRASNQPQHF

cdr3_length: 15
j_call: TRBJ1-1
v_call: TRBV11-3
cdr3_aa: CASSSKRGRGSEAFF

cdr3_length: 14
j_call: TRBJ1-5
v_call: TRBV6-5
cdr3_aa: CASSSNRGNQPQHF

cdr3_length: 13
j_call: TRBJ1-5
v_call: TRBV18
cdr3_aa: CASSLQGDQPQHF

cdr3_length: 18
j_call: TRBJ1-6
v_call: TRBV11-2
cdr3_aa: CASSLNPPGQGWSSPLHF

cdr3_length: 15
j_call: TRBJ1-3
v_call: TRBV19
cdr3_aa: CASSSRRGSGNTIYF

cdr3_length: 15
j_call: TRBJ1-4
v_call: TRBV2
cdr3_aa: CASSPQGLSNEKLFF

cdr3_length: 14
j_call: TRBJ1-4
v_call: TRBV5-1
cdr3_aa: CASTLGQGSEKLFF

cdr3_length: 15
j_call: TRBJ2-1
v_call: TRBV6-5
cdr3_aa: CASKTGTGVNYEQFF

cdr3_length: 15
j_call: TRBJ2-3
v_call: TRBV15
cdr3_aa: CATSRGNRQADTQYF

cdr3_length: 13
j_call: TRBJ1-2
v_call: TRBV28
cdr3_aa: CATRTGGAEGYTF

cdr3_length: 15
j_call: TRBJ1-5
v_call: TRBV7-2
cdr3_aa: CASSSSGTGGQPQHF

cdr3_length: 13
j_call: TRBJ1-1
v_call: TRBV12-3/TRBV12-4
cdr3_aa: CASTISGYTEAFF

cdr3_length: 15
j_call: TRBJ1-3
v_call: TRBV29-1
cdr3_aa: CSVAKGQGPGNTIYF

cdr3_length: 18
j_call: TRBJ2-1
v_call: TRBV7-7
cdr3_aa: CASSLDGAGPPPGNEQFF

cdr3_length: 14
j_call: TRBJ2-3
v_call: TRBV2
cdr3_aa: CASTRSRFTDTQYF

cdr3_length: 14
j_call: TRBJ2-2
v_call: TRBV5-1
cdr3_aa: CASSSDKNTGELFF

cdr3_length: 14
j_call: TRBJ2-3
v_call: TRBV7-9
cdr3_aa: CASSFVQVTDTQYF

cdr3_length: 17
j_call: TRBJ1-3
v_call: TRBV10-3
cdr3_aa: CAISEWGTGYSGNTIYF